This TCR beta chain was captured by sequencing in a study of T cell clonality in common variable immunodeficiency. Broader study findings: Shared TCRbeta clones were fewer between CVID subjects than controls. TCRbeta clonality was increased in CVID versus healthy controls. In common variable immunodeficiency, TCR beta chains reportedly carried fewer deletions and N-nucleotide insertions.

Sequencing input was equivalent genomic DNA from CVID and controls. Data came from immunoSEQ multiplex PCR; TCRdb stores just in-frame clones and leaves some out. The sample contains just over 15,000 clones, none of them singletons. CDR3 length: 13 residues. Trimming at V came to 5 bases and at J to 4 bases, leaving 3 bases not matched to a gene. Germline V gene data show CDR1 as SEHNR and CDR2 as FQNEAQ (reference sequence). The CVID group had around 16 females and some 31 males, mean age 40. Comments on this clone: Its cognate antigen is unknown. The read ends 3 residues early relative to the CDR3; the germline J gene fills the gap.

The chain is built from TRBV7-9 and TRBJ1-2; 8 positions agree with TRBD1. The TCR comes from a human donor with common variable immunodeficiency. The sample consisted of peripheral blood mononuclear cells. The part of the CDR3 DNA that was read is TGTGCCAGCAGCGTCGACAGGGGCTATGGC. This sequence encodes CASSVDRGYG. The entire CDR3 protein reads CASSVDRGYGYTF.